There are a few counts of the clone carrying this T cell receptor beta chain. Its target is unknown. TCRdb reprocessed the 5' RACE reads via MiXCR and lists one record per CDR3 protein. Found here are a few hundred thousand distinct CDR3 sequences, roughly a sixth of them singletons; the top ten hold just over 1%. This entry comes from a study of CD8 T cells in ankylosing spondylitis. Study observations and caveats: Ankylosing spondylitis blood seemed to carry a telltale TCR beta motif made of fewer than ten highly homologous variants. Earlier reports found some motif variants in synovial fluid and blood in reactive arthritis.

The CDR3 loop spans 16 amino acids. From germline, CDR1 is KGHDR and CDR2 SFDVKD. Trimming took 4 bases from V and 1 from J; bases not matched to a gene: 3. Material for sequencing was blood, either unsorted or a sorted T cell fraction (not recorded which). The chain recombines TRBV24-1 with TRBJ2-1; 10 bases match TRBD1. This TCR derives from a male donor with ankylosing spondylitis. CDR3 DNA: TGTGCCACCAGTGACCGACAGGGGGCGTCCTACAATGAGCAGTTCTTC. This sequence encodes CATSDRQGASYNEQFF.